These 23 T cell receptor beta chains originate from one sample sequenced in a study of spatial heterogeneity in lung cancer (dated by TCRdb to between 2018 and 2021). The library was produced with 5' RACE. Sequencing instrument: NextSeq 500. Through fastp at Q25 and MiXCR, TCRdb rebuilt clones from the public reads, retaining in-frame beta chains. Here each entry gathers all rows of one CDR3 protein and keeps the most common genes and DNA. The sample table records tens of thousands of distinct CDR3 sequences; about 6.8% of these occur just once. The ten largest account for roughly 45% of the sample. Taken with the paper, the label for time point translates to: sample taken at primary tumor resection. Sequencing was performed on PBMCs, taken at surgery. All receptors come from a female donor with early-stage non-small cell lung cancer.

This clonotype is judged medium-sized. The chain recombines TRBV5-1 with TRBJ2-1; 10 nucleotides agree with TRBD2. The CDR3 is 17 amino acids. The ends lost 4 bases at V and 6 bases at J; junction bases unmatched: 13. Germline lookup yields CDR1 SGHRS and CDR2 YFSETQ. CDR3 region: CASSLPSGGAYSNEQFF. CDR3 nucleotide sequence: TGCGCCAGCAGCCTCCCTAGCGGGGGCGCTTATAGCAATGAGCAGTTCTTC.

This clonotype appeared many times. The V gene is TRBV10-2, the J gene TRBJ1-1; no reliable D call. The germline V gene has CDR1 WSHSY and CDR2 SAAADI. The CDR3 is 13 residues long. The germline V and J ends were trimmed by 0 bases and 5 bases, with 7 bases remaining between them. The DNA of the CDR3 is TGCGCCAGCAGTGAGTCGATGGGGACTGAAGCTTTCTTT. Translating it yields CASSESMGTEAFF.

This clonotype was found a few times. The chain couples TRBV7-2 to TRBJ2-1; 11 bases match TRBD2. Germline V gives CDR1 SGHTA, CDR2 FQGNSA. The CDR3 sequence is 15 residues long. J gave up 7 bases and V 3 bases, and 5 bases lay outside the gene matches. CDR3: CASSFSGGASNEQFF. The CDR3 DNA is TGTGCCAGCAGCTTTAGCGGGGGGGCCTCTAATGAGCAGTTCTTC.

This clonotype has a handful of counts. The V and J genes are TRBV28 and TRBJ1-1, with TRBD1 matching 7 bases. The ends lost 3 bases at V and 5 bases at J; junction bases unmatched: 3. The V gene's germline CDR1 is MDHEN and CDR2 SYDVKM. There are 13 residues in the CDR3. The CDR3 is CASSFQGGTEAFF. The CDR3 DNA reads TGTGCCAGCAGTTTTCAGGGGGGGACTGAAGCTTTCTTT.

This clonotype was found many times. CDR3 amino acids: CASSTGTVNSPLHF. The CDR3 DNA reads as TGCGCCAGCAGCACCGGGACGGTTAATTCACCCCTCCACTTT. The chain recombines TRBV5-1 with TRBJ1-6; D is perhaps TRBD1 (5 bases). CDR1 is SGHRS and CDR2 is YFSETQ in the germline V gene. The CDR3 loop spans 14 amino acids. Trimming removed 4 bases at V and 6 bases at J, with 11 bases between.

This chain links TRBV29-1 with TRBJ2-1; no clear D. Germline CDR1 reads SQVTM; CDR2 reads ANQGSEA. This CDR3 comprises 12 residues. V shed 7 bases and J shed 5 bases, with 12 bases lying between them. CDR3 sequence: CSGSRINNEQFF. In DNA, the CDR3 is TGCAGCGGCTCACGGATCAACAATGAGCAGTTCTTC.

The V call is TRBV5-1, the J call TRBJ1-2; D remains ambiguous. Germline V CDR1 and CDR2: SGHRS, YFSETQ. V was trimmed by 0 bases and J by 6 bases, leaving 6 bases between them. The CDR3 is 12 residues long. The CDR3 DNA sequence: TGCGCCAGCAGCTTGGAGACCCATGGCTACACCTTC. Translated: CASSLETHGYTF.

This clonotype has more than one count but fewer than ten. This chain connects TRBV9 to TRBJ1-1, with D unresolved. Germline V CDR1 and CDR2: SGDLS, YYNGEE. CDR3 length equals 13 residues. With 1 base removed from V and 6 bases from J, the gap between germline ends came to 10 bases. The CDR3 DNA reads TGTGCCAGCAGCGTAATCTCCCGGTCTGAAGCTTTCTTT. Its protein is CASSVISRSEAFF.

The CDR3 protein is CSVGHSQPQHF. CDR3 sequence (DNA): TGCAGCGTTGGACACAGCCAGCCCCAGCATTTT. The gene calls are TRBV29-1 and TRBJ1-5; no firm D call. CDR1 and CDR2 (germline): SQVTM, ANQGSEA. V lost 4 bases and J lost 7, with 8 bases in between. This CDR3 region has 11 residues.

For this clonotype: A much larger clone differs from this one at a single base, so this may be a read error. V is TRBV4-3 and J is TRBJ2-3, with TRBD2 matching over 8 bases. Germline V gives CDR1 LGHNA, CDR2 YSLEER. CDR3 size: 16 residues. The V gene end was trimmed by 0 bases and the J gene end by 3 bases; junction bases not matched to a gene: 5. The CDR3 protein is CASSQEGLVKTDTQYF. The CDR3, as DNA: TGCGCCAGCAGCCAAGAGGGACTAGTGAAGACAGATACGCAGTATTTT.

This clonotype was observed many times. The chain has TRBV5-1 and TRBJ2-2, with D perhaps given as TRBD1 or TRBD2 (5 bases each). The germline gives CDR1 SGHRS, CDR2 YFSETQ. This CDR3 is built from 14 residues. The ends were cut back, 7 bases at V and 7 bases at J, with 17 bases in the middle. The CDR3 nucleotides are TGCGCCAGCCGTCTAGGGACCGACCTCGGGGAGCTGTTTTTT. This translates into CASRLGTDLGELFF.

The V call is TRBV6-5, the J call TRBJ2-7; TRBD1 agrees at 8 bases. Germline CDR1 reads MNHEY; CDR2 reads SVGAGI. V was pared by 0 bases and J by 2 bases, with 6 bases of the junction left unmatched. This CDR3 contains 16 residues. CDR3 sequence: CASSYSSAGGTYEQYF. The CDR3 DNA reads TGTGCCAGCAGTTACTCGTCGGCAGGGGGCACCTACGAGCAGTACTTC.

This clonotype was recorded many times. This chain uses TRBV10-2 with TRBJ2-3; D is unclear. The germline V gene has CDR1 WSHSY and CDR2 SAAADI. This CDR3 contains 15 residues. V was cut by 2 bases and J by 2 bases, with 11 bases left in between. The CDR3 sequence is CASSEDLSTTDTQYF. CDR3 DNA: TGCGCCAGCAGTGAGGACCTAAGCACCACAGATACGCAGTATTTT.

The sample holds a few counts of this clonotype. V is TRBV18 and J is TRBJ1-1, with 8 nucleotides matching TRBD1. This CDR3 is built from 17 residues. The germline gives CDR1 KGHSH, CDR2 LQKENI. Unmatched junction bases numbered 9, after V lost 3 bases and J lost 0 bases. CDR3 residues: CASSPKGTGGMNTEAFF. In DNA, the CDR3 is TGTGCCAGCTCACCCAAAGGCACAGGGGGGATGAACACTGAAGCTTTCTTT.

This clonotype was detected many times. The chain uses TRBV6-5 and TRBJ2-1; 11 bases agree with TRBD1. CDR1 is MNHEY and CDR2 is SVGAGI in the germline V gene. The CDR3 runs 15 residues. The V segment lost 2 bases and the J segment 9 bases; nucleotides outside the gene matches: 6. This chain's CDR3 is CASSYPGQGETEQFF. The CDR3 DNA is TGTGCCAGCAGTTACCCGGGACAGGGGGAGACTGAGCAGTTCTTC.

V usage is TRBV27 and J usage is TRBJ2-5, with D possibly TRBD1 on 5 matching bases. The germline gives CDR1 MNHEY, CDR2 SMNVEV (reference sequence). The V end was cut by 5 bases, the J end by 5 bases, with 15 bases between. The CDR3 is made up of 14 amino acids. The CDR3 bases are TGTGCCAGCAGTGCTCAGGGAAGGGGTGAGACCCAGTACTTC. Amino acid sequence: CASSAQGRGETQYF.

The table lists this clonotype with many counts. This rearrangement joins TRBV20-1 to TRBJ2-1; the match to TRBD2 covers 10 bases. The CDR3 runs 17 residues. Germline V CDR1 and CDR2: DFQATT, SNEGSKA (reference sequence). J lost 5 bases, V lost 1 base, and 11 bases had no gene match. The DNA of the CDR3 is TGCAGTGCTAGAGCCCCCGGGCTAGCGGGGGTAAACAATGAGCAGTTCTTC. Residues: CSARAPGLAGVNNEQFF.

This clonotype has just a few counts. The genes are TRBV12-3 or TRBV12-4 and TRBJ2-1; D gene unclear. Between the trimmed V and J ends, which lost 4 bases and 7 bases, there was a span of 5 bases. The CDR3 runs to 11 residues. The CDR3, as DNA: TGTGCCAGCAGTTCAAAGAATGAGCAGTTCTTC. Its translation is CASSSKNEQFF.

This clonotype was picked up a small number of times. The chain is built from TRBV28 and TRBJ1-1; no firm D call. V was clipped by 6 bases and J by 5 bases, with 16 bases between them. The CDR3 extends over 14 amino acids. Germline V gene lookup returns CDR1 MDHEN and CDR2 SYDVKM. Here the CDR3 DNA reads TGTGCCAGCAGACCCCGAACGCGGTCAACTGAAGCTTTCTTT. As protein: CASRPRTRSTEAFF.

V gene TRBV6-1 combines with J gene TRBJ2-3; D is unclear. In germline, CDR1 is MNHNS, CDR2 SASEGT. The V gene lost 6 bases and the J gene lost 4 bases, with 17 bases spanning the gap. The CDR3 spans 15 residues. CDR3 bases: TGTGCCAGCAGCCCTTACCGGGCCCAGGCAGATACGCAGTATTTT. Translated: CASSPYRAQADTQYF.

This clonotype was counted only a few times. The chain has TRBV18 and TRBJ2-7; a possible D gene is TRBD1 (8 bases). CDR1 and CDR2 from the germline V gene are KGHSH and LQKENI. This CDR3 comprises 14 residues. With 6 bases removed from V and 7 bases from J, the gap between germline ends came to 19 bases. CDR3 protein: CASSVKTGEGEQYF. The CDR3 nucleotides read TGTGCCAGCTCGGTGAAGACAGGGGAGGGTGAGCAGTACTTC.

This clonotype showed up just a few times. The J gene is TRBJ1-1, the V gene TRBV7-9; D might be TRBD1 (6 bases). The CDR3 covers 13 residues. Deletions cut 3 bases from V and 5 bases from J, with 10 bases between. Germline V gene lookup returns CDR1 SEHNR and CDR2 FQNEAQ (reference sequence). The CDR3, as DNA: TGTGCCAGCAGCTTTGGGGGGGCGACTGAAGCTTTCTTT. Its protein is CASSFGGATEAFF.

Ten or more counts support this clonotype. The rearrangement uses TRBV5-1 and TRBJ2-1; D remains ambiguous. The V end lost 2 bases, the J end lost 10 bases, and 16 bases lay between the germline ends. The CDR3 is made up of 14 amino acids. Germline V gene lookup returns CDR1 SGHRS and CDR2 YFSETQ. Written as DNA, the CDR3 is TGCGCCAGCAGCTTAGAGGCAGGACCGAGAGAGCAGTTCTTC. Translated, it gives CASSLEAGPREQFF.